The 13 T cell receptor beta chains below were found in one sample sequenced in a study of T-cell memory formation after mild COVID-19. One entry per CDR3 protein, called by TCRdb with MiXCR from the 5' RACE reads. The sample carries about 560,000 distinct CDR3 sequences, roughly a fifth recorded once. Sequencing was performed on PBMCs or a T cell subset sorted from them (not recorded which). These receptors originate from an adult woman who had mild COVID-19 (a few samples of this study predate the infection). Cell type and time point are not known.

CDR3 sequence: CASSVRGEGETQYF. Written as DNA, the CDR3 is TGCGCCAGCAGCGTTCGAGGAGAGGGGGAGACCCAGTACTTC. This chain joins TRBV5-1 and TRBJ2-5, with D perhaps TRBD1 or TRBD2 (5 bases each). Germline V lookup: CDR1 SGHRS, CDR2 YFSETQ. With 4 bases removed from V and 5 bases from J, the gap between germline ends came to 15 bases. The CDR3 covers 14 residues.

The rearrangement links TRBV7-9 to TRBJ2-2; 8 bases are a match to TRBD1. CDR1 and CDR2 from the germline V gene are SEHNR and FQNEAQ (reference sequence). Losses at the gene ends were 4 bases for V and 0 bases for J; bases not matched to a gene: 1. This CDR3 comprises 15 residues. CDR3 coding DNA: TGTGCCAGCAGCTGGACAGGGACGAACACCGGGGAGCTGTTTTTT. This gives the protein CASSWTGTNTGELFF.

This sequence joins TRBV4-1 and TRBJ2-3; no definite D call. The CDR3 covers 15 residues. Per the germline V gene, CDR1 is MGHRA and CDR2 is YSYEKL. The V end was cut by 4 bases, the J end by 2 bases, with 13 bases between. The CDR3 DNA reads TGCGCCAGCAGCCCCCGCCTGGCCGTCACAGATACGCAGTATTTT. Its translation is CASSPRLAVTDTQYF.

The chain uses TRBV20-1 and TRBJ2-4; tentatively, D is TRBD1 (6 bases). The CDR3 has 15 amino acids. V lost 5 bases to trimming and J lost 0 bases, with 14 bases between them. Germline CDR1 DFQATT, CDR2 SNEGSKA (reference sequence). The DNA of the CDR3 is TGCAGTGCTGGGGACATATTCAAAGCCAAAAACATTCAGTACTTC. Its translation: CSAGDIFKAKNIQYF.

This clonotype showed up just a few times. This chain joins TRBV6-1 and TRBJ1-3; D remains ambiguous. Germline V gene sequence: CDR1 MNHNS, CDR2 SASEGT. This CDR3 is built from 14 residues. Trimming took 7 bases from V and 0 from J, leaving 10 bases between them. The CDR3 here is CASTTAFSGNTIYF. CDR3 DNA sequence: TGTGCCAGCACCACGGCTTTCTCTGGAAACACCATATATTTT.

There are a few counts of this clonotype. J is TRBJ2-1 and V is TRBV24-1; 10 nucleotides agree with TRBD2. With V trimmed by 9 bases and J by 5 bases, 6 bases remained unmatched. This CDR3 has 14 amino acids. Germline CDR1 is KGHDR and CDR2 is SFDVKD. The CDR3 sequence is CATRVAGGDNEQFF. CDR3 sequence (DNA): TGTGCCACCCGCGTAGCGGGGGGTGACAATGAGCAGTTCTTC.

This clonotype was counted between two and nine times. The chain links TRBV3-1 to TRBJ1-3, with unresolved D. Trimming took 1 base from V and 4 from J, leaving 5 bases between them. The CDR3 has 13 residues. Germline values: CDR1 LGHDT, CDR2 YNNKEL (reference sequence). The CDR3 sequence is CASSQVRGNTIYF. CDR3 DNA: TGTGCCAGCAGCCAAGTGCGCGGAAACACCATATATTTT.

The V and J genes are TRBV18 and TRBJ1-5; 10 bases match TRBD1. J lost 1 base, V lost 4 bases, and 4 bases had no gene match. CDR3 size: 16 residues. Per the germline V gene, CDR1 is KGHSH and CDR2 is LQKENI. The CDR3 DNA is TGTGCCAGCTCACGACAGGGGGCACGGAGCAATCAGCCCCAGCATTTT. Residues: CASSRQGARSNQPQHF.

This chain uses TRBV9 with TRBJ2-7; D is perhaps TRBD1 (5 bases). CDR1 is SGDLS, CDR2 YYNGEE, per germline. V lost 0 bases to trimming and J lost 4 bases, with 8 bases between them. The CDR3 has 13 residues. In nucleotides, the CDR3 is TGTGCCAGCAGCGTAGAGACAGATTACGAGCAGTACTTC. It is translated as CASSVETDYEQYF.

The chain has TRBV12-3 or TRBV12-4 and TRBJ2-3, with D tentatively TRBD2 (6 bases). Deletions cut 5 bases from V and 2 bases from J, with 14 bases between. There are 15 residues in the CDR3. The CDR3 spells CASSPLGDFTDTQYF. DNA for the CDR3: TGTGCCAGCAGTCCCCTGGGGGACTTCACAGATACGCAGTATTTT.

A few counts support this clonotype. The rearrangement joins TRBV7-6 to TRBJ1-1; D not resolved. The length of the CDR3 is 13 residues. Trimming stripped 1 base from V and 2 bases from J, with 5 bases between. Germline V gives CDR1 SGHVS, CDR2 FNYEAQ. The CDR3 sequence is CASSLGFNTEAFF. The CDR3 DNA follows: TGTGCCAGCAGCTTAGGGTTTAACACTGAAGCTTTCTTT.

This clonotype was counted between two and nine times. The rearrangement joins TRBV29-1 to TRBJ2-7; D perhaps matches TRBD2 (5 bases). Germline loops: CDR1 SQVTM, CDR2 ANQGSEA. Trimming left V 2 bases short and J 2 bases short, with 7 bases between. The CDR3 consists of 12 residues. The CDR3 region is CSVESGAYEQYF. CDR3 in DNA: TGCAGCGTTGAATCCGGGGCCTACGAGCAGTACTTC.

In this sample, this clonotype turned up a few times. This chain uses TRBV20-1 with TRBJ2-1; weak D call: TRBD2 (5 bases). CDR3 length: 12 amino acids. Per the germline V gene, CDR1 is DFQATT and CDR2 is SNEGSKA (reference sequence). V was trimmed by 6 bases and J by 4 bases, leaving 10 bases between them. The CDR3 DNA follows: TGCAGTGCCACCCGGGGATACAATGAGCAGTTCTTC. This translates into CSATRGYNEQFF.